The rows below give T cell receptor beta chains drawn from one sample of a study of long-term antiretroviral therapy in people with HIV. The data were produced by immunoSEQ multiplex PCR, yet TCRdb's version contains in-frame clones alone and is incomplete. This table has 25,000 to 30,000 clones, 82% appearing once. Sequenced here: unsorted PBMCs, sampled 2.9 years after starting antiretroviral therapy. These receptors originate from a man between 50 and 59 years old with HIV. Each CDR3 is given with its conserved first and last residue. D genes are given only for firm matches. Some rows have no size entry. The others give once, few or many, or a class for an expanded clone.

clone size,J gene,V gene,D gene,CDR3 DNA,CDR3 protein
NA,TRBJ1-4,TRBV28,NA,TGTGCCAGCAGCCTGGGGTCCGGGGGAAATGAAAAACTGTTTTTT,CASSLGSGGNEKLFF
NA,TRBJ1-1,TRBV5-1,NA,TGCGCCAGCAGCTTGACCAGGGGAACTGAAGCTTTCTTT,CASSLTRGTEAFF
NA,TRBJ2-3,TRBV7-3,NA,TGTGCCAGCAGCTATCAGCCAGGGGCAGATACGCAGTATTTT,CASSYQPGADTQYF
NA,TRBJ2-1,TRBV19,NA,TGTGCCAGTAGTATGCGGTTCGGGAGCTCCTACAATGAGCAGTTCTTC,CASSMRFGSSYNEQFF
NA,TRBJ2-7,TRBV5-5,NA,TGTGCCAGCAGCTTTGGTTTATCCTACGAGCAGTACTTC,CASSFGLSYEQYF
once,TRBJ2-2,TRBV5-4,NA,TGTGCCAGCAGCTTTTCAGGGAACACCGGGGAGCTGTTTTTT,CASSFSGNTGELFF
NA,TRBJ2-4,TRBV6-1,NA,TGTGCCAGCAGGTCTCGAGGGGTAACCAAAAACATTCAGTACTTC,CASRSRGVTKNIQYF
NA,TRBJ2-5,TRBV18,NA,TGTGCCAGCTCACCGAGGGAAGAGGTGGAGACCCAGTACTTC,CASSPREEVETQYF
NA,TRBJ1-1,TRBV7-9,TRBD1,TGTGCCAGCAGCCCGACACAGGGGAAGAACACTGAAGCTTTCTTT,CASSPTQGKNTEAFF
NA,TRBJ2-1,TRBV7-7,TRBD1,TGTGCTAGCAGCGCCGAAGGGGGCCTTGAGCAGTTCTTC,CASSAEGGLEQFF
NA,TRBJ1-2,TRBV20-1,TRBD1,TGCAGTGCCTGGACAGGCGGCTACACCTTC,CSAWTGGYTF
NA,TRBJ1-1,TRBV7-9,TRBD1,TGTGCCAGCAGCTTCCCCCTACAGGGGGAGAACACTGAAGCTTTCTTT,CASSFPLQGENTEAFF
NA,TRBJ2-5,TRBV7-2,TRBD2,TGTGCCAGCAGCCGGACTAGCGGGGGTACGGGGACCCAGTACTTC,CASSRTSGGTGTQYF
NA,TRBJ1-1,TRBV9,NA,TGTGCCAGCAGCGCAAGCAACACTGAAGCTTTCTTT,CASSASNTEAFF
NA,TRBJ2-7,TRBV6-5,TRBD2,TGTGCCAGCATTTCCGGGACTAGCCACGAGCAGTACTTC,CASISGTSHEQYF
NA,TRBJ2-6,TRBV5-1,NA,TGCGCCAGCTGGGAAGGGACTGGGGCCAACGTCCTGACTTTC,CASWEGTGANVLTF
NA,TRBJ2-5,TRBV7-9,TRBD2,TGTGCCAGCAGGCGCGGGGGGACAAAACAAGAGACCCAGTACTTC,CASRRGGTKQETQYF
NA,TRBJ2-1,TRBV11-2,TRBD2,TGTGCCAGCAGCCCGCTCGGGGGGGGGAGCTCCTACAATGAGCAGTTCTTC,CASSPLGGGSSYNEQFF
NA,TRBJ2-7,TRBV28,NA,TGTGCCATTTTAGGAGCCCGGACGCTGGAGCAGTACTTC,CAILGARTLEQYF
NA,TRBJ1-5,TRBV7-2,NA,TGTGCCAGCAGCGAAGGGCTCAATCAGCCCCAGCATTTT,CASSEGLNQPQHF
few,TRBJ2-7,TRBV9,TRBD2,TGTGCCAGCAGCGTATCTAGCGGGGGGGAATACGAGCAGTACTTC,CASSVSSGGEYEQYF
NA,TRBJ2-2,TRBV5-4,NA,TGTGCCAGCAGCTCAGGGCCCACCGGGGAGCTGTTTTTT,CASSSGPTGELFF
NA,TRBJ2-1,TRBV7-6,NA,TGTGCCAGCAGCTTAGAAGGTGGGTCCCGTTGGATCTTC,CASSLEGGSRWIF
NA,TRBJ2-7,TRBV7-8,NA,TGTGCCAGCAGCCTCCAGCCCTCCGACGAGCAGTACTTC,CASSLQPSDEQYF
NA,TRBJ1-2,TRBV9,TRBD1,TGTGCCAGCAGCGCGACACTTCCGGGACAGAGTTATGGCTACACCTTC,CASSATLPGQSYGYTF
NA,TRBJ2-7,TRBV18,TRBD1,TGTGCCAGCTCACCACCTCTGGGCAGGGGGCAGTACGAGCAGTACTTC,CASSPPLGRGQYEQYF
few,TRBJ2-6,TRBV4-3,NA,TGCGCCAGCAGCCAAGGAGTGTCTGGGGCCAACGTCCTGACTTTC,CASSQGVSGANVLTF
NA,TRBJ2-2,TRBV14,NA,TGTGCCAGCAGCCGTCAACAGGTCGGGGAGCTGTTTTTT,CASSRQQVGELFF
NA,TRBJ1-2,TRBV6-6,NA,TGTGCCAGCAGTTATGGGATCAACTATGGCTACACCTTC,CASSYGINYGYTF
NA,TRBJ1-4,TRBV27,NA,TGTGCCAGCAGTTTGGGCATATGGGATGAAAAACTGTTTTTT,CASSLGIWDEKLFF
NA,TRBJ2-7,TRBV2,NA,TGTGCCAGCAGCGGACACCTAAAGTCCTCCTACGAGCAGTACTTC,CASSGHLKSSYEQYF
NA,TRBJ1-6,TRBV30,NA,TGTGCCTGGAGCCGAACTTCACTCCTTAATTCACCCCTCCACTTT,CAWSRTSLLNSPLHF
NA,TRBJ2-6,TRBV5-1,TRBD2,TGCGCCAGCAGCTTGGCGGGGGGTTCCGGGGCCAACGTCCTGACTTTC,CASSLAGGSGANVLTF
NA,TRBJ1-1,TRBV5-1,TRBD1,TGCGCCAGCAGCTTACAGGGGATCTTTAATGAAGCTTTCTTT,CASSLQGIFNEAFF
NA,TRBJ2-3,TRBV11-2,NA,TGTGCCAGCAGCGCGAGCGCCCGACCCGGATTCACAGATACGCAGTATTTT,CASSASARPGFTDTQYF
NA,TRBJ1-5,TRBV2,NA,TGTGCCAGCACTCCCATCAGGACAGATAGCAATCAGCCCCAGCATTTT,CASTPIRTDSNQPQHF
NA,TRBJ1-4,TRBV30,TRBD1,TGTGCCCGACCACAGGGGGCGGGCGAAAAACTGTTTTTT,CARPQGAGEKLFF
NA,TRBJ1-3,TRBV19,NA,TGTGCCAGTAGTCTCCGGGACACTCTTCACTCTGGAAACACCATATATTTT,CASSLRDTLHSGNTIYF
NA,TRBJ2-7,TRBV19,TRBD1,TGTGCCAGTAGTTTAATCGGGACAGGGACCTACGAGCAGTACTTC,CASSLIGTGTYEQYF
few,TRBJ2-7,TRBV7-2,NA,TGTGCCAGCAGCTTAGGGCCGGTTGACGAGCAGTACTTC,CASSLGPVDEQYF
NA,TRBJ2-7,TRBV11-2,TRBD1,TGTGCCAGCACCCTTGAATTATCGCACAGGGGCTCCTACGAGCAGTACTTC,CASTLELSHRGSYEQYF
once,TRBJ2-7,TRBV7-9,NA,TGTGCCAGCAGCTTGGGCCCCTTACAGGGAGTGCAGTACTTC,CASSLGPLQGVQYF
NA,TRBJ1-2,TRBV7-2,NA,TGTGCCAGCAGCTTATCGGCGACATACTATGGCTACACCTTC,CASSLSATYYGYTF
NA,TRBJ1-1,TRBV7-8,NA,TGTGCCAGCAGCCCGGAGGGGCGCGGTCTGTTGGCTTTCTTT,CASSPEGRGLLAFF
NA,TRBJ2-3,TRBV5-6,NA,TGTGCCAGCAGCTTGAGAGTACTGACAGATACGCAGTATTTT,CASSLRVLTDTQYF
NA,TRBJ2-1,TRBV6-4,NA,TGTGCCAGCAGTGACGGCTCCTACAATGAGCAGTTCTTC,CASSDGSYNEQFF
NA,TRBJ1-5,TRBV19,NA,TGTGCCAGTAGTCCCTGGTCGGTTCAGCCCCAGCATTTT,CASSPWSVQPQHF
once,TRBJ1-2,TRBV4-3,NA,TGCGCCAGCAGCCAAGTTATCTGGGATGGCTACACCTTC,CASSQVIWDGYTF
NA,TRBJ1-4,TRBV27,NA,TGTGCCAGCAGTTTAAATTTGGTTGCAACTAATGAAAAACTGTTTTTT,CASSLNLVATNEKLFF
few,TRBJ1-6,TRBV7-2,NA,TGTGCCAGCAGCTTAGAACCGGGATCACCCCTCCACTTT,CASSLEPGSPLHF
NA,TRBJ2-7,TRBV7-9,NA,TGTGCCAGCAGCTCACCGGGCGCCTACGAGCAGTACTTC,CASSSPGAYEQYF
few,TRBJ2-1,TRBV27,NA,TGTGCCAGCAGTTACGGCGGGAACTACAATGAGCAGTTCTTC,CASSYGGNYNEQFF
NA,TRBJ1-4,TRBV18,TRBD1,TGTGCCAGCTCAGAGACAGGGAGGAATGAAAAACTGTTTTTT,CASSETGRNEKLFF
NA,TRBJ1-2,TRBV5-1,NA,TGCGCCAGCAGCTTGGGGGGAGACCGCTATGGCTACACCTTC,CASSLGGDRYGYTF